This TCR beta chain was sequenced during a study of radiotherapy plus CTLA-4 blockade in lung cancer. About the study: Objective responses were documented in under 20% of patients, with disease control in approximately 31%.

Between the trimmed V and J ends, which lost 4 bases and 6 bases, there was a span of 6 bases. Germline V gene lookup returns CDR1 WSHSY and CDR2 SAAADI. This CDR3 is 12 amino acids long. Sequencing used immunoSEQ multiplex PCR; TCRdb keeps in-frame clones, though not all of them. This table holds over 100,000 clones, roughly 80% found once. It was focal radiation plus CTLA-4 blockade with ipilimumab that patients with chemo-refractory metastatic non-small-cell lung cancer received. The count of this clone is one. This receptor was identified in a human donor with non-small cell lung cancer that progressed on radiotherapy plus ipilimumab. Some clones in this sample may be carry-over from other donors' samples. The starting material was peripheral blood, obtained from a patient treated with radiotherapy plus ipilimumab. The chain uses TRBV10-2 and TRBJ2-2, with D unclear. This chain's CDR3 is CASSVVPGELFF. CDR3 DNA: TGCGCCAGCAGTGTGGTTCCCGGGGAGCTGTTTTTT.